The 13 T cell receptor beta chains below come from one sample, sequenced in a study of blood T cell repertoires in COVID-19. Sequencing was performed with immunoSEQ multiplex PCR; in TCRdb, only in-frame clones are kept and a portion is missing. The sample gives 250,000 or so clones, 80% to 85% of which show up once; less than 2% is in the top ten. Sequencing was carried out using peripheral blood. These receptors were collected from a woman aged 35 to 49 who had recovered from COVID-19.

This chain uses TRBV28 with TRBJ1-6; tentatively, D is TRBD1 (6 bases). The CDR3 totals 14 residues. Germline V CDR1 and CDR2: MDHEN, SYDVKM. The V end lost 5 bases, the J end lost 9 bases, and 14 bases lay between the germline ends. The CDR3 spells CASSPGTLSSPLHF. The CDR3 region has the DNA TGTGCCAGCAGTCCCGGGACATTGAGTTCACCCCTCCACTTT.

J is TRBJ1-6 and V is TRBV19; D is perhaps TRBD1 (5 bases). V was trimmed by 6 bases and J by 8 bases, leaving 20 bases between them. Germline V gene lookup returns CDR1 LNHDA and CDR2 SQIVND (reference sequence). This CDR3 comprises 16 residues. The CDR3 sequence: CASRAHRQGSDSPLHF. The CDR3 region has the DNA TGTGCCAGTAGAGCGCACAGGCAAGGGTCGGATTCACCCCTCCACTTT.

Note on this clone: Other nucleotide sequences from this sample produce the same CDR3. The chain joins TRBV6-5 to TRBJ2-3, with D possibly matching TRBD2 (6 bases). Trimming cost V 5 bases and J 0 bases, with 12 bases left between them. Germline CDR1 reads MNHEY; CDR2 reads SVGAGI. The CDR3 loop spans 15 amino acids. CDR3 sequence reads: CASSLRDSSTDTQYF. As DNA, the CDR3 is TGTGCCAGCAGTCTTCGGGACTCAAGCACAGATACGCAGTATTTT.

This clone has at least ten counts. V is TRBV6-5 and J is TRBJ1-1; possibly TRBD1 for D (6 bases). The CDR3 has 15 residues. Germline V gene sequence: CDR1 MNHEY, CDR2 SVGAGI. V was trimmed by 6 bases and J by 2 bases, leaving 16 bases between them. CDR3 sequence: CASRAGVGRNTEAFF. Written as DNA, the CDR3 is TGTGCCAGCAGGGCAGGGGTCGGTAGAAACACTGAAGCTTTCTTT.

Only one count was recorded for this clone. V is TRBV7-3 and J is TRBJ2-6, with D perhaps matching TRBD1 (6 bases). This CDR3 has 17 amino acids. CDR1 is SGHTA, CDR2 FQGTGA, per germline. Trimming took 6 bases from V and 1 from J, leaving 16 bases between them. CDR3 sequence reads: CASSYREGASGANVLTF. The CDR3 DNA reads as TGTGCCAGCAGTTACAGGGAAGGGGCTTCTGGGGCCAACGTCCTGACTTTC.

This chain links TRBV3-1 (or the pseudogene TRBV3-2) with TRBJ1-2; D uncertain. The CDR3 consists of 13 residues. Germline V gene lookup returns CDR1 LGHDT and CDR2 YNNKEL (reference sequence). Trimming took 0 bases from V and 8 from J, leaving 10 bases between them. CDR3 coding DNA: TGTGCCAGCAGCCAAGAAGAGGGTAGGGGCTACACCTTC. This encodes CASSQEEGRGYTF.

The genes are TRBV28 and TRBJ2-2; 10 bases line up with TRBD2. The length of the CDR3 is 14 residues. In germline, CDR1 is MDHEN, CDR2 SYDVKM. The ends lost 10 bases at V and 4 bases at J; junction bases unmatched: 6. CDR3 amino acids: CAISGGAFTGELFF. The CDR3 DNA is TGTGCCATAAGCGGGGGGGCCTTCACCGGGGAGCTGTTTTTT.

This clone was recorded once. This sequence joins TRBV9 and TRBJ1-1; no firm D call. Germline lookup yields CDR1 SGDLS and CDR2 YYNGEE. The CDR3 runs to 16 residues. The V and J ends lost 2 bases and 3 bases respectively, with 17 bases between them. The CDR3: CASSVFSTLDHTEAFF. The DNA for the CDR3 is TGTGCCAGCAGCGTTTTCTCGACACTGGATCACACTGAAGCTTTCTTT.

This chain joins TRBV2 and TRBJ2-2; D gene uncertain. Germline values: CDR1 SNHLY, CDR2 FYNNEI. This CDR3 spans 16 amino acids. Trimming stripped 2 bases from V and 0 bases from J, with 10 bases between. For the CDR3, the DNA is TGTGCCAGCAGTGAAAATGGGCTACCGAACACCGGGGAGCTGTTTTTT. Translated, it gives CASSENGLPNTGELFF. The full variable domain, completed using reference TRBV2 and TRBJ2-2, is EPEVTQTPSHQVTQMGQEVILRCVPISNHLYFYWYRQILGQKVEFLVSFYNNEISEKSEIFDDQFSVERPDGSNFTLKIRSTKLEDSAMYFCASSENGLPNTGELFFGEGSRLTVL.

J is TRBJ1-5 and V is TRBV6-2 or TRBV6-3; D unresolved. V was cut by 5 bases and J by 0 bases, with 11 bases left in between. CDR1 and CDR2 (germline): MNHEY, SVGEGT. This CDR3 spans 15 amino acids. The chain's CDR3 is CASSTRGGSNQPQHF. In DNA, the CDR3 is TGTGCCAGCAGTACCCGGGGAGGTAGCAATCAGCCCCAGCATTTT.

The J gene is TRBJ2-1, the V gene TRBV11-3; TRBD2 agrees at 9 bases. The germline CDR1 and CDR2 sequences are SGHNT and YENEEA. The CDR3 sequence is 16 residues long. Unmatched junction bases numbered 11, after V lost 3 bases and J lost 8 bases. CDR3 protein: CASSLTAGGRWDEQFF. CDR3 DNA sequence: TGTGCCAGCAGCTTGACGGCGGGGGGGCGGTGGGATGAGCAGTTCTTC.

The chain links TRBV27 to TRBJ1-1; D is ambiguous. V lost 3 bases to trimming and J lost 1 base, with 6 bases between them. Germline V lookup: CDR1 MNHEY, CDR2 SMNVEV (reference sequence). This CDR3 is built from 13 residues. The CDR3 protein is CASSFRRNTEAFF. CDR3 bases: TGTGCCAGCAGTTTCCGGAGGAACACTGAAGCTTTCTTT.

The chain's CDR3 is CASSPPGLAGARGETQYF. Here the CDR3 DNA reads TGCGCCAGCAGCCCCCCGGGGCTAGCGGGGGCCCGAGGGGAGACCCAGTACTTC. The chain links TRBV5-1 to TRBJ2-5; TRBD2 matches at 10 bases. CDR1 SGHRS and CDR2 YFSETQ come from the germline V gene. The CDR3 has 18 residues. V trimming: 4 bases; J trimming: 5 bases; junction bases outside the gene matches: 17.